The TCR beta chain described here comes from a study of blood T cell repertoires in COVID-19. Study overall: Collection of acute and convalescent COVID-19 samples took place in the United States, Italy and Spain. PBMCs, B-cell-depleted T cells, or T cells were the source of the cDNA or gDNA that made up the material.

The authors' processing: Reference gene primer amplification gave nucleated cell count estimates. Here immunoSEQ multiplex PCR was the method, and the copy in TCRdb shows in-frame clones only, minus some. V and J calls and clone size are copied from that table; D and trimming were computed from the DNA. The sample comprises fewer than 120,000 clones, about 85% of which are singletons, and more than 4% rests with the top ten. This clone was picked up one time. Trimming at V came to 6 bases and at J to 5 bases, leaving 6 bases not matched to a gene. CDR1 is SGHVS, CDR2 FNYEAQ, per germline. The length of the CDR3 is 14 residues.

The chain is built from TRBV7-6 and TRBJ2-5; 10 bases fit TRBD2. The receptor was isolated from a human donor in a cohort sampled during active COVID-19. The sequencing input was peripheral blood. The CDR3 sequence: CASRDSGGRETQYF. The CDR3 region has the DNA TGTGCCAGCAGAGATAGCGGGGGGCGGGAGACCCAGTACTTC.